This T cell receptor beta chain was documented in a study of vaccination effects on CD4 cells after COVID-19. Study background: A couple of convalescent donors provided samples 16 days and one week before vaccination.

In regard to this clone: Antigen specificity is unknown.

Ahead of sequencing, the ViraFEST assay grew antigen-specific CD4+ T cells using viral peptide pools. The culture ran for around 10 days before CD4+ T cells were isolated. The person had a PCR-confirmed SARS-CoV-2 infection during March to December 2020. The authors exchanged half the medium for IL-2 medium on days 3 and 7. The length of the CDR3 is 15 residues. Germline lookup yields CDR1 SGHVS and CDR2 FNYEAQ. V shed 2 bases and J shed 1 base, with 10 bases lying between them. The table came from immunoSEQ multiplex PCR; TCRdb's copy has only in-frame clones and leaves some out. This sample has about 27,000 clones, with about three quarters found just once.

The TCR comes from a human donor who had a prior SARS-CoV-2 infection. This chain joins TRBV7-6 and TRBJ2-3, with a possible D match to TRBD2 (6 bases). The starting material was CD4+ T cells from PBMCs cultured with HCoV-NL63 spike peptides, obtained before COVID-19 vaccination. CDR3 in amino acids: CASSLFGTGTDTQYF. Written as DNA, the CDR3 is TGTGCCAGCAGCTTATTCGGGACTGGCACAGATACGCAGTATTTT.